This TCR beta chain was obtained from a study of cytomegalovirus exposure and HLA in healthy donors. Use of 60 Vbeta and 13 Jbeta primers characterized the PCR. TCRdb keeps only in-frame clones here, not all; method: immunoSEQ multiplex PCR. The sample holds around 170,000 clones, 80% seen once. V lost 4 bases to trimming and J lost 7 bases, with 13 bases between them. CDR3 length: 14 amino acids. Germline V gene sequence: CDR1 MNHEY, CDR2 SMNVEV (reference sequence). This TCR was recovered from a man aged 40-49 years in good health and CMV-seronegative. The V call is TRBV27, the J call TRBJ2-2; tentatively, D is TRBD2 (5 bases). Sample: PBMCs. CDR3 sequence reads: CASSSLGIGGELFF. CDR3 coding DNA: TGTGCCAGCAGTTCACTAGGGATCGGCGGGGAGCTGTTTTTT.